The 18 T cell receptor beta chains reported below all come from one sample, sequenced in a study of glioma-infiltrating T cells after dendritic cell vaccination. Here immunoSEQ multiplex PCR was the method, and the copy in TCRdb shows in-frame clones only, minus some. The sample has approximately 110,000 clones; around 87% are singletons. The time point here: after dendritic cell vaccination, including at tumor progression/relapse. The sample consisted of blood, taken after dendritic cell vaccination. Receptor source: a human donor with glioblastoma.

The CDR3 loop reads CASSEEVPRAGELFF. In DNA, the CDR3 is TGTGCCAGCAGTGAAGAGGTCCCACGGGCCGGGGAGCTGTTTTTT. The chain is built from TRBV2 and TRBJ2-2, with no clear D. Trimming left V 1 base short and J 6 bases short, with 12 bases between. This CDR3 region has 15 residues. Germline-derived CDR1 and CDR2 are SNHLY and FYNNEI.

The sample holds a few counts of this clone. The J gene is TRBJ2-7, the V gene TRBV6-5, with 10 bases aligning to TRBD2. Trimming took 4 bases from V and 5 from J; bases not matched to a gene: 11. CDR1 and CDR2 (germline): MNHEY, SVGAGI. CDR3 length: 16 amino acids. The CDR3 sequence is CASSSPRTSGSNEQYF. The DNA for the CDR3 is TGTGCCAGCAGTTCCCCCCGGACTAGCGGTTCGAACGAGCAGTACTTC.

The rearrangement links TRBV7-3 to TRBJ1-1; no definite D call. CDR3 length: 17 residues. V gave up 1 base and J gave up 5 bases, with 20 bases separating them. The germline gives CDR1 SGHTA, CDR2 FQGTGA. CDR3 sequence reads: CASSLMVIGIARTEAFF. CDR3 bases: TGTGCCAGCAGCTTAATGGTAATCGGAATAGCGAGGACTGAAGCTTTCTTT.

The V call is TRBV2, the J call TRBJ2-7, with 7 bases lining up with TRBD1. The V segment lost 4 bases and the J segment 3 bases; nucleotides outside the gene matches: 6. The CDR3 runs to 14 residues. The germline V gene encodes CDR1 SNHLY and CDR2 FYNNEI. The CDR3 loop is CASSGDRAGYEQYF. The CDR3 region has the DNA TGTGCCAGCAGTGGGGACAGAGCAGGCTACGAGCAGTACTTC.

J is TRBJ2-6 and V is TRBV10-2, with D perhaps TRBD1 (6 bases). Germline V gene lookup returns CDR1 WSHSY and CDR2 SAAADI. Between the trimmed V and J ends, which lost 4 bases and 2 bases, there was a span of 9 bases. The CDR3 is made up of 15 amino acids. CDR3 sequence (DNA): TGCGCCAGCAGTGGTAGGGGGACTGGGGCCAACGTCCTGACTTTC. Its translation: CASSGRGTGANVLTF.

CDR3 nucleotide sequence: TGCGCCAGCAGCCCCGGGACTAAAGAGACCCAGTACTTC. Translating it yields CASSPGTKETQYF. The chain combines TRBV5-1 with TRBJ2-5; 7 bases align to TRBD2. The CDR3 loop spans 13 amino acids. In germline, CDR1 is SGHRS, CDR2 YFSETQ. V was pared by 4 bases and J by 3 bases, with 3 bases of the junction left unmatched.

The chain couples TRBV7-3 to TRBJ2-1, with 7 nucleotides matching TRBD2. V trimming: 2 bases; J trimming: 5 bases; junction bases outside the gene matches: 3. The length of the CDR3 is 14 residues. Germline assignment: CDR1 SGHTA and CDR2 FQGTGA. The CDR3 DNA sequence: TGTGCCAGCAGCTTAGCGGGAGCGGACAATGAGCAGTTCTTC. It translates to CASSLAGADNEQFF.

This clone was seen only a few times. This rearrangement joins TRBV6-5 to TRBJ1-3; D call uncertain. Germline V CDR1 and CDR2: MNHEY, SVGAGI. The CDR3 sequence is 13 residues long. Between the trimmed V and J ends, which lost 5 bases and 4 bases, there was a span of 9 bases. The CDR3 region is CASSEVRGNTIYF. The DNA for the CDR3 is TGTGCCAGCAGTGAAGTTAGAGGAAACACCATATATTTT.

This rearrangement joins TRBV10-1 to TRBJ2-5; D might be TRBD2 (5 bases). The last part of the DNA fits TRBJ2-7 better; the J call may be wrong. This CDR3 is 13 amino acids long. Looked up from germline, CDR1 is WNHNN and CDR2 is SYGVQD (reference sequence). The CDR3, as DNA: TGCGCCAGCAGTGAAGCCGGGGACTACGAGCAGTACTTC. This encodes CASSEAGDYEQYF.

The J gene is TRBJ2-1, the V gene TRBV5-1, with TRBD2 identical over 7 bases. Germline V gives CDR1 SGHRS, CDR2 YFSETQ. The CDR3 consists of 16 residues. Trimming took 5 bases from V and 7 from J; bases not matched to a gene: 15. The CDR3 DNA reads TGCGCCAGCAGGGGAGGGGCTAGCGCTTTTGTTAATGAGCAGTTCTTC. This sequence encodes CASRGGASAFVNEQFF.

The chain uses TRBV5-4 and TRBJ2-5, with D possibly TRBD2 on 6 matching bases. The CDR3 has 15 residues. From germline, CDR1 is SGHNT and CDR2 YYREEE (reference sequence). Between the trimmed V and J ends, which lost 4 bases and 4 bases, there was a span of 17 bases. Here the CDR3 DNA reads TGTGCCAGCAGCCGAGGGTGGGGGGACTCAGAGACCCAGTACTTC. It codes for CASSRGWGDSETQYF.

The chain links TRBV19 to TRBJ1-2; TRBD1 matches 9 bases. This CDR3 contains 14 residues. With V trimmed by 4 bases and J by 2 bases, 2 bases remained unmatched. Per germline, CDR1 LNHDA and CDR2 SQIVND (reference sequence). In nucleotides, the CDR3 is TGTGCCAGTAGTAGCGACAGGGGGAACTATGGCTACACCTTC. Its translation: CASSSDRGNYGYTF. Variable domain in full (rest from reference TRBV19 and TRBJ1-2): DGGITQSPKYLFRKEGQNVTLSCEQNLNHDAMYWYRQDPGQGLRLIYYSQIVNDFQKGDIAEGYSVSREKKESFPLTVTSAQKNPTAFYLCASSSDRGNYGYTFGSGTRLTVV.

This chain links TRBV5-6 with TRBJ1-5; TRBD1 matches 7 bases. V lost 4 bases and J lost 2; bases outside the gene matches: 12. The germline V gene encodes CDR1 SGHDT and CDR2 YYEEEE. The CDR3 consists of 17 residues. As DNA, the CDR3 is TGTGCCAGCAGCAACAGGGGCGCGACGTCCCGCAATCAGCCCCAGCATTTT. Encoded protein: CASSNRGATSRNQPQHF.

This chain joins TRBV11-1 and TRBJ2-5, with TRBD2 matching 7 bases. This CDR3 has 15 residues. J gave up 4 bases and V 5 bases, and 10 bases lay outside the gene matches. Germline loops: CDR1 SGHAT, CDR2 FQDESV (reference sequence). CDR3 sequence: CASSQGGRGRETQYF. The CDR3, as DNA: TGTGCCAGCAGCCAAGGCGGGAGAGGGAGAGAGACCCAGTACTTC.

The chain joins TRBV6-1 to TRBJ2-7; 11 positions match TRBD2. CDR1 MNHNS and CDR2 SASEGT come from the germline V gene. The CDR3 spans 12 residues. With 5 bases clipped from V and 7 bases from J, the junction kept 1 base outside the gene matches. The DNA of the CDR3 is TGTGCCAGCAGTCGGACTAGCGGGGAGCAGTACTTC. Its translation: CASSRTSGEQYF.

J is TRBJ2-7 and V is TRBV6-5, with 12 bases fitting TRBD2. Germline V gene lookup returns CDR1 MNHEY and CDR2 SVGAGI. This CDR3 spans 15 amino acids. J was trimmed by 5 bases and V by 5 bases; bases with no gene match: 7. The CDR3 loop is CASSLTSGRSNEQYF. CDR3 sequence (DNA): TGTGCCAGCAGTCTGACTAGCGGGAGATCCAACGAGCAGTACTTC.

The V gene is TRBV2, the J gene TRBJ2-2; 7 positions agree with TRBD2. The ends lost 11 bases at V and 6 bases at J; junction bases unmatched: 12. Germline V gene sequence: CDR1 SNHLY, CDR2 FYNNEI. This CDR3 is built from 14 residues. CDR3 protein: CAARSGDSSGELFF. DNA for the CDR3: TGTGCCGCGAGGAGCGGGGATAGTTCCGGGGAGCTGTTTTTT.

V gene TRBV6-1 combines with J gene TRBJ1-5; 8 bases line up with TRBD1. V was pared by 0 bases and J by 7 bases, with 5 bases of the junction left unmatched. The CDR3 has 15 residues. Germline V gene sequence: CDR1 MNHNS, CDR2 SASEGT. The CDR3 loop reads CASSEAGQGGQPQHF. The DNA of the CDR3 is TGTGCCAGCAGTGAAGCCGGACAGGGCGGGCAGCCCCAGCATTTT.